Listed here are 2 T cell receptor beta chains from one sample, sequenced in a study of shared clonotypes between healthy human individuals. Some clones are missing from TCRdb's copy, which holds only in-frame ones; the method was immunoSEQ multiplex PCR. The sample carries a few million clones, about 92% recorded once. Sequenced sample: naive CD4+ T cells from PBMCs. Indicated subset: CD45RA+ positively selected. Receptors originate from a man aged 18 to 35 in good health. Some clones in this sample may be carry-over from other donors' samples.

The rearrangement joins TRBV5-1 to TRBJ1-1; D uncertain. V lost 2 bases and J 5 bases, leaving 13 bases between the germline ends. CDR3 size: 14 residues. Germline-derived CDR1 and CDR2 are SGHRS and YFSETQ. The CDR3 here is CASSFASQGTEAFF. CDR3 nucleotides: TGCGCCAGCAGCTTCGCCAGCCAAGGGACTGAAGCTTTCTTT. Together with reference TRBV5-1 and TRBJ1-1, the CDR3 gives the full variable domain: KAGVTQTPRYLIKTRGQQVTLSCSPISGHRSVSWYQQTPGQGLQFLFEYFSETQRNKGNFPGRFSGRQFSNSRSEMNVSTLELGDSALYLCASSFASQGTEAFFGQGTRLTVV.

In DNA form, the CDR3 reads TGTGCCTGGCGGATGGGGTCTTGGGAAAAACTGTTTTTT. It translates to CAWRMGSWEKLFF. The chain recombines TRBV30 with TRBJ1-4; D gene ambiguous. Between the trimmed V and J ends, which lost 5 bases and 8 bases, there was a span of 15 bases. From germline, CDR1 is GTSNPN and CDR2 SVGIG (reference sequence). CDR3 length equals 13 residues.